A single sample gave rise to the 26 T cell receptor beta chains below, sequenced in a study of T cell changes during pregnancy in multiple sclerosis. Profiled with immunoSEQ multiplex PCR; TCRdb holds only in-frame clones, not every one. Here the sample spans about 99,000 clones, approximately 93% being singletons. The input for sequencing was peripheral blood, taken after pregnancy. The source is a female donor with multiple sclerosis, enrolled in a pregnancy study.

The genes are TRBV11-2 and TRBJ2-7; 9 bases fit TRBD2. This CDR3 has 16 residues. J was trimmed by 6 bases and V by 1 base; bases with no gene match: 10. Per the germline V gene, CDR1 is SGHAT and CDR2 is FQNNGV. CDR3 nucleotide sequence: TGTGCCAGCAGCTTAGGGGCTAGCGGGATGTCCGCCGAGCAGTACTTC. It codes for CASSLGASGMSAEQYF.

The chain recombines TRBV6-5 with TRBJ2-5, with 9 positions matching TRBD1. CDR3 length: 15 residues. Trimming removed 5 bases from V and 5 bases from J; junction bases left unmatched: 9. Looked up from germline, CDR1 is MNHEY and CDR2 is SVGAGI. CDR3 region: CASSNTGTGFETQYF. Written as DNA, the CDR3 is TGTGCCAGCAGTAACACCGGGACAGGGTTCGAGACCCAGTACTTC.

V gene TRBV14 combines with J gene TRBJ2-1, with D uncertain. Trimming removed 0 bases from V and 5 bases from J, with 20 bases in between. The CDR3 extends over 18 amino acids. CDR1 is SGHDN, CDR2 FVKESK, per germline. CDR3 in amino acids: CASSQDLLFPPTHNEQFF. The CDR3 DNA reads TGTGCCAGCAGCCAAGATCTTCTTTTTCCTCCGACTCACAATGAGCAGTTCTTC.

J is TRBJ2-7 and V is TRBV28; 14 bases are a match to TRBD2. Germline values: CDR1 MDHEN, CDR2 SYDVKM. The V segment lost 5 bases and the J segment 6 bases; nucleotides outside the gene matches: 15. The CDR3 contains 18 residues. The CDR3 is CASSTRGLAGAKALEQYF. The CDR3 DNA reads TGTGCCAGCAGTACTCGGGGACTAGCGGGAGCAAAAGCCCTCGAGCAGTACTTC.

The rearrangement joins TRBV5-4 to TRBJ1-6, with a weak D call TRBD1 (5 bases). V was trimmed by 0 bases and J by 7 bases, leaving 11 bases between them. Germline V gene lookup returns CDR1 SGHNT and CDR2 YYREEE (reference sequence). The CDR3 spans 15 residues. The CDR3 is CASSLVGRVNSPLHF. Written as DNA, the CDR3 is TGTGCCAGCAGCTTGGTTGGCAGGGTGAATTCACCCCTCCACTTT.

This chain joins TRBV28 and TRBJ2-1; D remains unclear. Trimming left V 1 base short and J 8 bases short, with 9 bases between. The germline CDR1 and CDR2 sequences are MDHEN and SYDVKM. CDR3 length equals 13 residues. In nucleotides, the CDR3 is TGTGCCAGCAGTTTATTGGGCCCAGATGAGCAGTTCTTC. Translating gives CASSLLGPDEQFF.

This chain joins TRBV4-1 and TRBJ1-1; D gene unclear. CDR3 length: 15 residues. Germline loops: CDR1 MGHRA, CDR2 YSYEKL. V was clipped by 4 bases and J by 0 bases, with 12 bases between them. The CDR3 nucleotides are TGCGCCAGCAGCCTCCAGATTCCCATGAACACTGAAGCTTTCTTT. Translating it yields CASSLQIPMNTEAFF.

The gene calls are TRBV9 and TRBJ2-3; D perhaps matches TRBD2 (5 bases). The V end lost 2 bases, the J end lost 6 bases, and 13 bases lay between the germline ends. The CDR3 has 14 residues. The V gene's germline CDR1 is SGDLS and CDR2 YYNGEE. The CDR3 DNA reads as TGTGCCAGCAGCGTCACTAGGGTCGCGGATACGCAGTATTTT. Protein sequence: CASSVTRVADTQYF.

V is TRBV5-8 and J is TRBJ2-7; possibly TRBD1 for D (6 bases). This CDR3 comprises 18 residues. Germline CDR1 SGHTS, CDR2 YDEGEE. Trimming removed 2 bases from V and 3 bases from J, with 24 bases in between. The CDR3 loop reads CASSFMGDRQVLYYEQYF. Here the CDR3 DNA reads TGTGCCAGCAGCTTCATGGGGGATCGACAGGTCTTGTACTACGAGCAGTACTTC.

The J gene is TRBJ2-7, the V gene TRBV7-2; 8 bases fit TRBD1. The CDR3 loop spans 15 amino acids. The germline gives CDR1 SGHTA, CDR2 FQGNSA. V was pared by 5 bases and J by 6 bases, with 12 bases of the junction left unmatched. CDR3: CASSAQGARSGEQYF. For the CDR3, the DNA is TGTGCCAGCAGCGCTCAGGGGGCCAGGTCAGGCGAGCAGTACTTC.

The rearrangement uses TRBV27 and TRBJ2-2, with D unresolved. V was shortened by 6 bases and J by 7 bases, with 12 bases between the two germline ends. The length of the CDR3 is 13 residues. Germline lookup yields CDR1 MNHEY and CDR2 SMNVEV (reference sequence). The CDR3 DNA reads as TGTGCCAGCAGGGGCCCTTTGATCGGGGAGCTGTTTTTT. As protein: CASRGPLIGELFF.

This sequence joins TRBV15 and TRBJ2-1, with a possible D match to TRBD1 (6 bases). CDR1 and CDR2 from the germline V gene are LNHNV and YYDKDF (reference sequence). V lost 1 base, J lost 6 bases, and 19 bases lay in between. CDR3 size: 17 residues. The CDR3 DNA sequence: TGTGCCACCAGCAGAGCCCCTAGGACAAGGGGGATCAATGAGCAGTTCTTC. This encodes CATSRAPRTRGINEQFF.

The genes are TRBV23-1 and TRBJ1-3; no firm D call. TRBV23-1 is identified as an open reading frame with a role that is uncertain. Trimming removed 0 bases from V and 4 bases from J, with 16 bases in between. The CDR3 covers 17 residues. CDR3 DNA: TGCGCCAGCAGTCAATCGTTGGGCCGGGGTAGGGGAAACACCATATATTTT. It codes for CASSQSLGRGRGNTIYF.

Only one count was recorded for this clone. The CDR3 is CASSEARLIGSLAGELFF. The CDR3 DNA reads TGTGCCAGCAGTGAAGCGAGGTTGATCGGGTCATTGGCAGGGGAGCTGTTTTTT. This sequence joins TRBV6-1 and TRBJ2-2; D call uncertain. There are 18 residues in the CDR3. Looked up from germline, CDR1 is MNHNS and CDR2 is SASEGT. Trimming stripped 0 bases from V and 8 bases from J, with 22 bases between.

As to this clone: At one end the junction does not follow the germline gene, possibly because of a read error. This rearrangement joins TRBV5-1 to TRBJ1-2, with D unresolved. Germline CDR1 reads SGHRS; CDR2 reads YFSETQ. This CDR3 has 16 amino acids. In nucleotides, the CDR3 is TGCGCCAGCAGCTTCCCCGAGGGAGCGGCCTCCTATGGCTACGCCTTC. It encodes CASSFPEGAASYGYAF.

This clone was recorded only once. V and J are TRBV7-9 and TRBJ2-7; D unclear. Trimming removed 5 bases from V and 1 base from J, with 6 bases in between. The CDR3 is made up of 12 amino acids. Germline lookup yields CDR1 SEHNR and CDR2 FQNEAQ (reference sequence). The CDR3 DNA follows: TGTGCCAGCAGCAGGAGTTCCTACGAGCAGTACTTC. Translating gives CASSRSSYEQYF.

The chain has TRBV27 and TRBJ1-2, with 11 positions matching TRBD1. This CDR3 spans 15 amino acids. Per the germline V gene, CDR1 is MNHEY and CDR2 is SMNVEV (reference sequence). J lost 5 bases, V lost 0 bases, and 2 bases had no gene match. This CDR3 is CASSLSGTGGYGYTF. The DNA for the CDR3 is TGTGCCAGCAGTTTATCAGGGACAGGGGGTTATGGCTACACCTTC.

The chain links TRBV4-1 to TRBJ1-4; D is possibly TRBD1 (5 bases). V shed 0 bases and J shed 7 bases, with 12 bases lying between them. The CDR3 loop spans 15 amino acids. The germline CDR1 and CDR2 sequences are MGHRA and YSYEKL. The DNA for the CDR3 is TGCGCCAGCAGCCAAGAAGCAGGGCTCAGTGAAAAACTGTTTTTT. This codes for CASSQEAGLSEKLFF.

V usage is TRBV6-5 and J usage is TRBJ2-1; D perhaps matches TRBD2 (6 bases). Between the trimmed V and J ends, which lost 0 bases and 8 bases, there was a span of 8 bases. The germline gives CDR1 MNHEY, CDR2 SVGAGI. The CDR3 consists of 13 residues. The chain's CDR3 is CASSYSERDEQFF. In DNA, the CDR3 is TGTGCCAGCAGTTACTCTGAGCGGGATGAGCAGTTCTTC.

The chain recombines TRBV4-1 with TRBJ2-2, with 8 positions matching TRBD1. The junction had 4 bases not matched to a gene; V was cut back by 3 bases and J by 1 base. The V gene's germline CDR1 is MGHRA and CDR2 YSYEKL. This CDR3 is built from 16 residues. CDR3 nucleotides: TGCGCCAGCAGCCACATGGGGACAGGGAACACCGGGGAGCTGTTTTTT. It is translated as CASSHMGTGNTGELFF.

This chain links TRBV5-6 with TRBJ2-7; D possibly corresponds to TRBD2 (6 bases). V was clipped by 4 bases and J by 7 bases, with 12 bases between them. CDR1 and CDR2 from the germline V gene are SGHDT and YYEEEE. The CDR3 sequence is 12 residues long. The CDR3 reads CASSPLGGEQYF. CDR3 nucleotides: TGTGCCAGCAGCCCCCTGGGGGGAGAGCAGTACTTC. The full variable domain, with the rest looked up from reference TRBV5-6 and TRBJ2-7, is DAGVTQSPTHLIKTRGQQVTLRCSPKSGHDTVSWYQQALGQGPQFIFQYYEEEERQRGNFPDRFSGHQFPNYSSELNVNALLLGDSALYLCASSPLGGEQYFGPGTRLTVT.

The chain joins TRBV5-3 to TRBJ2-4; possibly TRBD1 for D (6 bases). TRBV5-3 counts as an open reading frame of uncertain function. Trimming shortened V by 3 bases and J by 3 bases, and 13 bases separated the two germline ends. CDR3 length equals 15 residues. The CDR3 loop is CARSCLQGHKNIQYF. The CDR3, as DNA: TGTGCCAGAAGCTGCCTACAGGGACACAAAAACATTCAGTACTTC.

This clone appeared many times. The gene calls are TRBV5-1 and TRBJ2-2; tentative D call: TRBD2 (6 bases). With 5 bases removed from V and 8 bases from J, the gap between germline ends came to 19 bases. The CDR3 is 15 residues long. Germline CDR1 is SGHRS and CDR2 is YFSETQ. The CDR3: CASRSGGESTGELFF. Here the CDR3 DNA reads TGCGCCAGCAGGTCTGGCGGGGAGAGCACTGGGGAGCTGTTTTTT. The whole variable domain, filled in from reference TRBV5-1 and TRBJ2-2, reads KAGVTQTPRYLIKTRGQQVTLSCSPISGHRSVSWYQQTPGQGLQFLFEYFSETQRNKGNFPGRFSGRQFSNSRSEMNVSTLELGDSALYLCASRSGGESTGELFFGEGSRLTVL.

This chain connects TRBV11-2 to TRBJ2-7, with TRBD2 as a possible D gene (6 bases). This CDR3 spans 12 amino acids. Deletions cut 5 bases from V and 2 bases from J, with 7 bases between. Germline CDR1 reads SGHAT; CDR2 reads FQNNGV. The CDR3: CASSPGAYEQYF. In DNA form, the CDR3 reads TGTGCCAGCAGCCCGGGGGCCTACGAGCAGTACTTC.

This clone was seen once. The CDR3 DNA is TGTGCCAGCAGCGAACAGGGGCCAGTCTACAATGAGCAGTTCTTC. Protein sequence: CASSEQGPVYNEQFF. V is TRBV28 and J is TRBJ2-1; 7 bases line up with TRBD1. After removal of 6 bases from V and 3 bases from J, the junction contained 8 bases not matched to a gene. The CDR3 has 15 amino acids. Germline values: CDR1 MDHEN, CDR2 SYDVKM.

This chain connects TRBV19 to TRBJ1-3; a possible D gene is TRBD1 (6 bases). Germline assignment: CDR1 LNHDA and CDR2 SQIVND (reference sequence). Trimming stripped 8 bases from V and 0 bases from J, with 14 bases between. This CDR3 spans 15 amino acids. CDR3 in DNA: TGTGCCAGTTGTAAACAGGGTTACTCTGGAAACACCATATATTTT. Protein: CASCKQGYSGNTIYF. The whole variable domain, filled in from reference TRBV19 and TRBJ1-3, reads DGGITQSPKYLFRKEGQNVTLSCEQNLNHDAMYWYRQDPGQGLRLIYYSQIVNDFQKGDIAEGYSVSREKKESFPLTVTSAQKNPTAFYLCASCKQGYSGNTIYFGEGSWLTVV.